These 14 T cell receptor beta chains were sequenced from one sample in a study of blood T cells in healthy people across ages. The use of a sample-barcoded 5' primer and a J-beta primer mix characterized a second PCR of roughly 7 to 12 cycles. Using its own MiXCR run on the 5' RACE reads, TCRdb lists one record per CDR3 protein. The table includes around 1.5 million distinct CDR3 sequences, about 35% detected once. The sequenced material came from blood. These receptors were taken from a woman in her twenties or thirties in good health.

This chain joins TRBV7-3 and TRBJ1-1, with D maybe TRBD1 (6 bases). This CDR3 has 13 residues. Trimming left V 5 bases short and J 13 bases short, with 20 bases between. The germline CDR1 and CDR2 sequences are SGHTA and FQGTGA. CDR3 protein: CASSPESAGALFF. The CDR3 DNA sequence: TGTGCCAGCAGCCCCGAGTCGGCAGGGGCCCTTTTCTTT. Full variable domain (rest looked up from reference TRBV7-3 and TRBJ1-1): GAGVSQTPSNKVTEKGKYVELRCDPISGHTALYWYRQSLGQGPEFLIYFQGTGAADDSGLPNDRFFAVRPEGSVSTLKIQRTERGDSAVYLCASSPESAGALFFGQGTRLTVV.

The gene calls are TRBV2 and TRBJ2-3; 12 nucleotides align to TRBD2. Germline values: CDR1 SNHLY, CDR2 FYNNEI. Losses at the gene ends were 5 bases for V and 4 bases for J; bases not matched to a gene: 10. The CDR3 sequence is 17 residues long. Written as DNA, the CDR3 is TGTGCCAGCAGTCCGCGACTAGCGGGAGAGTATGCAGATACGCAGTATTTT. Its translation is CASSPRLAGEYADTQYF.

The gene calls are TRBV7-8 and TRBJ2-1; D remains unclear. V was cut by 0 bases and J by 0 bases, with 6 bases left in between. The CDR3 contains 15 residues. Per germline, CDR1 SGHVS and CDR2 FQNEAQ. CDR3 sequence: CASSLALHSYNEQFF. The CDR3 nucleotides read TGTGCCAGCAGCTTAGCTCTCCACTCCTACAATGAGCAGTTCTTC.

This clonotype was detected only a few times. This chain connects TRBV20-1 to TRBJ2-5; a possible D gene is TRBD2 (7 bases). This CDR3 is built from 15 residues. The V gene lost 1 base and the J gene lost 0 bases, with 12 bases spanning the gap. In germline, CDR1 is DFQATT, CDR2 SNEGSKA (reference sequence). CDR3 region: CSARVAGADQETQYF. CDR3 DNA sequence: TGCAGTGCTAGAGTTGCGGGGGCCGACCAAGAGACCCAGTACTTC.

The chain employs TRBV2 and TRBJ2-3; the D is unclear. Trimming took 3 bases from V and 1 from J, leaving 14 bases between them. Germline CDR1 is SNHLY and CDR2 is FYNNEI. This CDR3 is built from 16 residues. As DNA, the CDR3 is TGTGCCAGCAGTGAGATAGATTATAGGGGCACAGATACGCAGTATTTT. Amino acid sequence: CASSEIDYRGTDTQYF.

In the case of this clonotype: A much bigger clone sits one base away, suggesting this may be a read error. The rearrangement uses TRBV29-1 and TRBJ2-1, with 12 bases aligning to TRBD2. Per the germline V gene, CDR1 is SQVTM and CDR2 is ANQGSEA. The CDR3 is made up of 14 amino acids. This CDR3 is CGVGLAGSYNEQFF. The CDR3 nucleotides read TGCGGCGTCGGACTAGCGGGGTCCTACAATGAGCAGTTCTTC.

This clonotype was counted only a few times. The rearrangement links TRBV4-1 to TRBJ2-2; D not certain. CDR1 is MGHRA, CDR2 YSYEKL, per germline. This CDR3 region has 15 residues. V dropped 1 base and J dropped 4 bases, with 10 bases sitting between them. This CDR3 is CASSQGFWGTGELFF. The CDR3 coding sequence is TGCGCCAGCAGCCAAGGGTTTTGGGGCACCGGGGAGCTGTTTTTT.

CDR3 nucleotides: TGTGCCAGCACCGCGTCAGGGTTATATGGCTACACCTTC. Protein sequence: CASTASGLYGYTF. The chain is built from TRBV9 and TRBJ1-2, with D perhaps TRBD1 (5 bases). Trimming took off 6 bases at V and 5 bases at J, with 14 bases between the two ends. Germline assignment: CDR1 SGDLS and CDR2 YYNGEE. This CDR3 comprises 13 residues. The whole variable domain, filled in from reference TRBV9 and TRBJ1-2, reads DSGVTQTPKHLITATGQRVTLRCSPRSGDLSVYWYQQSLDQGLQFLIQYYNGEERAKGNILERFSAQQFPDLHSELNLSSLELGDSALYFCASTASGLYGYTFGSGTRLTVV.

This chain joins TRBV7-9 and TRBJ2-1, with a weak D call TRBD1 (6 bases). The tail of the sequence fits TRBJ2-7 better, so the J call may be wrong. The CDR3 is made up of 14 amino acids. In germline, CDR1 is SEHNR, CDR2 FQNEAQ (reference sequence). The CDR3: CASSSGTKPYEQYF. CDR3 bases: TGTGCCAGCAGCTCCGGGACAAAGCCTTACGAGCAGTACTTC.

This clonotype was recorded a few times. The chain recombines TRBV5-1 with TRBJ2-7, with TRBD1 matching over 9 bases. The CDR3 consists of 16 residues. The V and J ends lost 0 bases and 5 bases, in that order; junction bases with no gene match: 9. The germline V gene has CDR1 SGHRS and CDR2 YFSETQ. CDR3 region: CASSLGDRVRWDEQYF. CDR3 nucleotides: TGCGCCAGCAGCTTGGGGGACAGGGTAAGATGGGACGAGCAGTACTTC.

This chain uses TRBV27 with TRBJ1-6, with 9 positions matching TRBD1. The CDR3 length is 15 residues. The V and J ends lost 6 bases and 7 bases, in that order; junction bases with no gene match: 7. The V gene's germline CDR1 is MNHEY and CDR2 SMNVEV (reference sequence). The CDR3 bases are TGTGCCAGCAGCCCGACGGGACAGGGAAATTCACCCCTCCACTTT. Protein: CASSPTGQGNSPLHF.

CDR3 residues: CAWSGGVQPQHF. The DNA for the CDR3 is TGTGCCTGGAGTGGAGGGGTTCAGCCCCAGCATTTT. The J gene is TRBJ1-5, the V gene TRBV30; a weak D match, TRBD1 (5 bases). Trimming cost V 1 base and J 6 bases, with 7 bases left between them. Germline V gene lookup returns CDR1 GTSNPN and CDR2 SVGIG (reference sequence). The CDR3 has 12 amino acids. Full variable domain (outside the CDR3, taken from reference TRBV30 and TRBJ1-5): SQTIHQWPATLVQPVGSPLSLECTVEGTSNPNLYWYRQAAGRGLQLLFYSVGIGQISSEVPQNLSASRPQDRQFILSSKKLLLSDSGFYLCAWSGGVQPQHFGDGTRLSIL.

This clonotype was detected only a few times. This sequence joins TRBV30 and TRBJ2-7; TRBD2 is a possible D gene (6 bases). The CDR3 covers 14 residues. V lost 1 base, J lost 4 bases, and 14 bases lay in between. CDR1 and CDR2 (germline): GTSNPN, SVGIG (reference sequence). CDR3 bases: TGTGCCTGGAGTGCTCCGGGGGTCGGGTACGAGCAGTACTTC. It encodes CAWSAPGVGYEQYF.

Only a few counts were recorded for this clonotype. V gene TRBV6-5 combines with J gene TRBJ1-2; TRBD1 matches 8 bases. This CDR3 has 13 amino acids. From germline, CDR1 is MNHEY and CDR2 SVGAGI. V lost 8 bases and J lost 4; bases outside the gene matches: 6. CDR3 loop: CASGQGLSYGYTF. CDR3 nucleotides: TGTGCCAGCGGACAGGGACTTTCCTATGGCTACACCTTC.